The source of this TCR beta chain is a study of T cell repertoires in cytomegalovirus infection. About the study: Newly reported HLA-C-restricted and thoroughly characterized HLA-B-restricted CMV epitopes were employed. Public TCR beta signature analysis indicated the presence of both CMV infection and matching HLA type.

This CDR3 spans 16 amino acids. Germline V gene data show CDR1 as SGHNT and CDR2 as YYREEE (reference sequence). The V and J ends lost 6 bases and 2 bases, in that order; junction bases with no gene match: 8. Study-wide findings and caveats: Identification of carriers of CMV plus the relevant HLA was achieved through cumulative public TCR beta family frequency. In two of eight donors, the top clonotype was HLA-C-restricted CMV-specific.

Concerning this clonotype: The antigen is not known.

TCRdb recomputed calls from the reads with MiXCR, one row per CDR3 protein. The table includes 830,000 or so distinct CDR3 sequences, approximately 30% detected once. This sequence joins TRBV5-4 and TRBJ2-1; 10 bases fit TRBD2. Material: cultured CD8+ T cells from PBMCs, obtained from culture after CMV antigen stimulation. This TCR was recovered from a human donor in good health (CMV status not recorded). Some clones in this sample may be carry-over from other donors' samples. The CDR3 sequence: CASTLRLAGAYNEQFF. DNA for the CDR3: TGTGCCAGCACCCTCCGACTAGCGGGCGCCTACAATGAGCAGTTCTTC.